The present entry profiles one T cell receptor beta chain with its context. The sample belongs to a study of blood T cell repertoires in COVID-19. This table comes from immunoSEQ multiplex PCR, and its TCRdb copy is limited to in-frame clones, with some not included. Among under 500,000 clones, roughly nine tenths were seen once, and the ten largest hold nearly 2%. The participants were between about 18 and 90 years old and came from 24 US areas. Participant-reported clinical history was the basis for cohort assignment. The CDR3 runs to 13 residues. The germline CDR1 and CDR2 sequences are SGHTA and FQGTGA. With 5 bases removed from V and 4 bases from J, the gap between germline ends came to 9 bases.

The TCR comes from a woman aged 18-30 years with acute COVID-19. The chain couples TRBV7-3 to TRBJ2-1; weak D call: TRBD1 (5 bases). The specimen sequenced was PBMCs or T cells enriched from blood (not recorded which). CDR3 protein: CASSPDTYNEQFF. The CDR3 nucleotides are TGTGCCAGCAGCCCGGACACTTACAATGAGCAGTTCTTC. The full variable domain, rest sourced from reference TRBV7-3 and TRBJ2-1, is GAGVSQTPSNKVTEKGKYVELRCDPISGHTALYWYRQSLGQGPEFLIYFQGTGAADDSGLPNDRFFAVRPEGSVSTLKIQRTERGDSAVYLCASSPDTYNEQFFGPGTRLTVL.